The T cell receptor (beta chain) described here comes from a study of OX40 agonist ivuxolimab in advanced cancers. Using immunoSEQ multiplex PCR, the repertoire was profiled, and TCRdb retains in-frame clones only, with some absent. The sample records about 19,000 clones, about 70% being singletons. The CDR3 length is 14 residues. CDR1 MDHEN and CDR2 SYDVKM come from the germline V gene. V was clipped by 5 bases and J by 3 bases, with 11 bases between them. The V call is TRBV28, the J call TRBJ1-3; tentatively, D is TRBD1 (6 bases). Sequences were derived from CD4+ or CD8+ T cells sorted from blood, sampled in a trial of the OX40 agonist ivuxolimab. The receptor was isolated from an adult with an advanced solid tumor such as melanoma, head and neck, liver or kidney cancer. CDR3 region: CASSLQGYGNTIYF. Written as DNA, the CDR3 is TGTGCCAGCAGTCTACAGGGATATGGAAACACCATATATTTT. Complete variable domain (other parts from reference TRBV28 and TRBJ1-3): DVKVTQSSRYLVKRTGEKVFLECVQDMDHENMFWYRQDPGLGLRLIYFSYDVKMKEKGDIPEGYSVSREKKERFSLILESASTNQTSMYLCASSLQGYGNTIYFGEGSWLTVV.